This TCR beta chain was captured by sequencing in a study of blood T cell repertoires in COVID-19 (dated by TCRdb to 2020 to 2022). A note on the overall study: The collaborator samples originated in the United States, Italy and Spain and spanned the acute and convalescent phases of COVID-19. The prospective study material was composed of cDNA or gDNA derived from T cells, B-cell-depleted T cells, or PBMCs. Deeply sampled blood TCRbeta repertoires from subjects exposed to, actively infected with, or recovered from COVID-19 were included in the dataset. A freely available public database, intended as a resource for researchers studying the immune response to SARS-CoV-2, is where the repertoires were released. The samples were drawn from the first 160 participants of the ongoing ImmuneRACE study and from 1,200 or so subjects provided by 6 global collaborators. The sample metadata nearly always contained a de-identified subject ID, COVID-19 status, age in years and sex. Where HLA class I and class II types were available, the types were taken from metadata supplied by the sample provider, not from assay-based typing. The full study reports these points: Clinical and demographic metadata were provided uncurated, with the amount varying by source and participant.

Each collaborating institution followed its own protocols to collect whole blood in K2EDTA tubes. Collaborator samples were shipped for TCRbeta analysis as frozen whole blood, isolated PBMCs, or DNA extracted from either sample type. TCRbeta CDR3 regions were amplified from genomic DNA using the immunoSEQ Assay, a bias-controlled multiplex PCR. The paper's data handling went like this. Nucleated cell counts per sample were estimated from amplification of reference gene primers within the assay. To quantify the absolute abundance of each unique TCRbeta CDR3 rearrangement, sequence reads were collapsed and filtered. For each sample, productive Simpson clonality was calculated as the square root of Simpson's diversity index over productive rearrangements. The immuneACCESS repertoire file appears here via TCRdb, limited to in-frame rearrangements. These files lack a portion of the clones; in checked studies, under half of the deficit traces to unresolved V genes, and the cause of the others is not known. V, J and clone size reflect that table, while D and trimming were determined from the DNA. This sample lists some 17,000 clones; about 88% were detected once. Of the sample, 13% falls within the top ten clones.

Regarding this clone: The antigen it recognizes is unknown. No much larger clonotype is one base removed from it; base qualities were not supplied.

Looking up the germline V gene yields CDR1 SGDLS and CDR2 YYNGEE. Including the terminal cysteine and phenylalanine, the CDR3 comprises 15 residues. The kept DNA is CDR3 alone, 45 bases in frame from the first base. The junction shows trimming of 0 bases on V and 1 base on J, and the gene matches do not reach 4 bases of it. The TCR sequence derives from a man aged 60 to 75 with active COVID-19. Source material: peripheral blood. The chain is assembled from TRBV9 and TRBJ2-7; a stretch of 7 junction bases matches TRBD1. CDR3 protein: CASSVGDRISYEQYF. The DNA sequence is TGTGCCAGCAGCGTAGGGGACAGAATATCCTACGAGCAGTACTTC.